These 32 T cell receptor beta chains originate from one sample sequenced in a study of cytomegalovirus exposure and HLA in healthy donors. It was with 60 Vbeta and 13 Jbeta primers that the PCR ran. Assay: immunoSEQ multiplex PCR; the TCRdb copy retains only in-frame clones and omits some. Altogether about 100,000 clones are present, around 77% being singletons, with the ten largest covering 6% to 8%. The source material was PBMCs. The receptor set was obtained from a man under 40 in good health and CMV-seronegative.

J is TRBJ2-1 and V is TRBV7-2; 10 bases are a match to TRBD2. This CDR3 spans 16 amino acids. V dropped 1 base and J dropped 8; count of bases not matched to a gene: 8. Germline-derived CDR1 and CDR2 are SGHTA and FQGNSA. The CDR3 coding sequence is TGTGCCAGCAGCTTAGGAAGCGGGGGGGCCGTCGATGAGCAGTTCTTC. Translated: CASSLGSGGAVDEQFF.

The chain joins TRBV4-3 to TRBJ1-4, with D possibly TRBD1 on 6 matching bases. Deletions cut 3 bases from V and 8 bases from J, with 13 bases between. This CDR3 is built from 14 residues. Germline CDR1 LGHNA, CDR2 YSLEER. The CDR3 loop reads CASSQQGRGEKLFF. In DNA, the CDR3 is TGCGCCAGCAGCCAGCAGGGGAGAGGGGAAAAACTGTTTTTT.

V usage is TRBV28 and J usage is TRBJ1-1; D unresolved. CDR3 length: 15 residues. The V gene lost 8 bases and the J gene lost 3 bases, with 19 bases spanning the gap. CDR1 is MDHEN and CDR2 is SYDVKM in the germline V gene. CDR3 DNA: TGTGCCAGCCGTGAAAGGATGGCGGCCCACACTGAAGCTTTCTTT. As protein: CASRERMAAHTEAFF.

This rearrangement joins TRBV10-1 to TRBJ1-6; 7 bases align to TRBD1. The CDR3 is 14 amino acids. The germline gives CDR1 WNHNN, CDR2 SYGVQD (reference sequence). The V segment lost 6 bases and the J segment 5 bases; nucleotides outside the gene matches: 4. In nucleotides, the CDR3 is TGCGCCAGCAGAGATGGACAGGATAATTCACCCCTCCACTTT. It encodes CASRDGQDNSPLHF.

V and J are TRBV27 and TRBJ1-5; D is possibly TRBD1 (6 bases). Per germline, CDR1 MNHEY and CDR2 SMNVEV (reference sequence). The CDR3 loop spans 16 amino acids. V was shortened by 5 bases and J by 0 bases, with 14 bases between the two germline ends. The CDR3 loop reads CASSALRTASNQPQHF. Here the CDR3 DNA reads TGTGCCAGCAGTGCTCTCAGGACAGCTAGCAATCAGCCCCAGCATTTT.

The chain recombines TRBV4-2 with TRBJ2-7; 16 nucleotides agree with TRBD2. The germline V gene encodes CDR1 LGHNA and CDR2 YNFKEQ. The CDR3 has 17 residues. J gave up 1 base and V 4 bases, and 4 bases lay outside the gene matches. CDR3 amino acids: CASSLGLAGGVSYEQYF. The CDR3 nucleotides are TGTGCCAGCAGCCTGGGACTAGCGGGGGGGGTTTCCTACGAGCAGTACTTC.

The rearrangement links TRBV2 to TRBJ1-2, with D unresolved. The CDR3 has 15 residues. The V gene lost 5 bases and the J gene lost 4 bases, with 17 bases spanning the gap. Looked up from germline, CDR1 is SNHLY and CDR2 is FYNNEI. The DNA of the CDR3 is TGTGCCAGCAGTATAGGACTCCCTGGGGTCTATGGCTACACCTTC. Amino acid sequence: CASSIGLPGVYGYTF.

The chain recombines TRBV7-6 with TRBJ1-4; 7 nucleotides agree with TRBD1. V trimming: 2 bases; J trimming: 4 bases; junction bases outside the gene matches: 4. The CDR3 consists of 15 residues. From germline, CDR1 is SGHVS and CDR2 FNYEAQ. The DNA for the CDR3 is TGTGCCAGCAGCTTAAGTACAGGGGATAATGAAAAACTGTTTTTT. Its translation is CASSLSTGDNEKLFF.

This chain uses TRBV13 with TRBJ2-7, with 11 bases lining up with TRBD1. CDR3 length: 19 amino acids. CDR1 PRHDT and CDR2 FYEKMQ come from the germline V gene (reference sequence). J was trimmed by 0 bases and V by 3 bases; bases with no gene match: 13. This CDR3 is CASSFSRDRGRGGSYEQYF. The DNA for the CDR3 is TGTGCCAGCAGCTTCAGTCGGGACAGGGGGAGAGGTGGCTCCTACGAGCAGTACTTC.

CDR3 sequence reads: CASSSRTRGHQPQHF. In DNA, the CDR3 is TGTGCCAGCAGCTCCCGGACCAGAGGGCATCAGCCCCAGCATTTT. The genes are TRBV5-6 and TRBJ1-5; D is uncertain. CDR1 SGHDT and CDR2 YYEEEE come from the germline V gene. The CDR3 runs 15 residues. V dropped 3 bases and J dropped 5 bases, with 15 bases sitting between them.

This clone was seen only a few times. The genes are TRBV9 and TRBJ1-2; no firm D call. Germline V CDR1 and CDR2: SGDLS, YYNGEE. Trimming removed 0 bases from V and 13 bases from J, with 10 bases in between. The CDR3 consists of 11 residues. CDR3 sequence: CASSVAASVTF. CDR3 bases: TGTGCCAGCAGCGTAGCCGCCTCGGTCACCTTC.

The V call is TRBV2, the J call TRBJ1-1; 7 positions match TRBD1. V lost 10 bases to trimming and J lost 4 bases; unmatched junction nucleotides: 12. This CDR3 comprises 14 residues. The germline V gene has CDR1 SNHLY and CDR2 FYNNEI. The CDR3 bases are TGTGCCACCGGAATATTGACAGGGTTCACTGAAGCTTTCTTT. This translates into CATGILTGFTEAFF.

The gene calls are TRBV5-1 and TRBJ2-5, with D tentatively TRBD1 (6 bases). CDR3 length: 16 residues. CDR1 SGHRS and CDR2 YFSETQ come from the germline V gene. V lost 0 bases, J lost 5 bases, and 17 bases lay in between. The CDR3 protein is CASSLAQGQIGETQYF. As DNA, the CDR3 is TGCGCCAGCAGCTTGGCCCAGGGGCAGATAGGGGAGACCCAGTACTTC.

This sequence joins TRBV15 and TRBJ1-6, with 7 positions matching TRBD1. CDR3 length equals 16 residues. CDR1 is LNHNV, CDR2 YYDKDF, per germline (reference sequence). V lost 0 bases, J lost 11 bases, and 10 bases stayed unmatched. CDR3 loop: CATSRDLRDSEPPLHF. DNA for the CDR3: TGTGCCACCAGCAGAGACCTCCGGGACAGCGAGCCACCCCTCCACTTT.

The chain links TRBV11-2 to TRBJ1-2, with 7 bases aligning to TRBD1. CDR3 size: 14 residues. V trimming: 5 bases; J trimming: 8 bases; junction bases outside the gene matches: 11. Germline values: CDR1 SGHAT, CDR2 FQNNGV. The CDR3 sequence: CASSTINRGNGYTF. CDR3 DNA sequence: TGTGCCAGCAGCACCATTAACAGGGGTAACGGCTACACCTTC.

V is TRBV2 and J is TRBJ2-7, with TRBD1 identical over 8 bases. The junction had 5 bases not matched to a gene; V was cut back by 2 bases and J by 5 bases. Germline V gene lookup returns CDR1 SNHLY and CDR2 FYNNEI. The CDR3 consists of 14 residues. CDR3: CASSETGGRDEQYF. The CDR3 DNA follows: TGTGCCAGCAGTGAAACAGGGGGAAGGGACGAGCAGTACTTC.

This clone was counted a few times. The junction departs from the called germline gene at one end, perhaps through a read error. V gene TRBV7-8 combines with J gene TRBJ2-1; 7 positions agree with TRBD2. Germline V CDR1 and CDR2: SGHVS, FQNEAQ. This CDR3 is 15 amino acids long. CDR3 sequence (DNA): TGTGCCAGCAGCGTAGCGGGCTGGTCGGGGAATGAGCAGTTCTTC. Amino acid sequence: CASSVAGWSGNEQFF.

The chain couples TRBV5-1 to TRBJ1-6, with TRBD1 identical over 7 bases. This CDR3 has 15 amino acids. J gave up 10 bases and V 4 bases, and 11 bases lay outside the gene matches. Looked up from germline, CDR1 is SGHRS and CDR2 is YFSETQ. CDR3 DNA sequence: TGCGCCAGCAGCCAGACAGGGAAGCCCGTGTCACCCCTCCACTTT. It translates to CASSQTGKPVSPLHF.

The chain couples TRBV11-2 to TRBJ1-1; TRBD1 might be the D (6 bases). The germline V gene encodes CDR1 SGHAT and CDR2 FQNNGV. The CDR3 is 14 amino acids. V was shortened by 3 bases and J by 2 bases, with 10 bases between the two germline ends. The CDR3 nucleotides are TGTGCCAGCAGCTTCAGGGGTTCTAACACTGAAGCTTTCTTT. Residues: CASSFRGSNTEAFF.

This sequence joins TRBV29-1 and TRBJ2-3, with D possibly TRBD1 on 5 matching bases. This CDR3 has 13 residues. V was cut by 1 base and J by 4 bases, with 9 bases left in between. Per germline, CDR1 SQVTM and CDR2 ANQGSEA. The CDR3 nucleotides are TGCAGCGTTGAAGGGACAAGAGCAGATACGCAGTATTTT. Amino acids: CSVEGTRADTQYF.

CDR3 loop: CASSEGPGRQGYEQYF. In nucleotides, the CDR3 is TGTGCCAGCAGCGAGGGCCCCGGGAGACAGGGGTACGAGCAGTACTTC. The chain uses TRBV9 and TRBJ2-7, with TRBD1 identical over 8 bases. J lost 4 bases, V lost 3 bases, and 12 bases had no gene match. The CDR3 totals 16 residues. Looked up from germline, CDR1 is SGDLS and CDR2 is YYNGEE.

DNA of the CDR3: TGCGCCAGCAGCCGAGTCACCGGGATTCGAGACATTCAGTACTTC. This gives the protein CASSRVTGIRDIQYF. The V call is TRBV4-3, the J call TRBJ2-4; weak D call: TRBD2 (5 bases). Germline V gene lookup returns CDR1 LGHNA and CDR2 YSLEER. V shed 4 bases and J shed 8 bases, with 18 bases lying between them. The CDR3 has 15 amino acids.

This chain links TRBV6-6 with TRBJ2-1; tentatively, D is TRBD1 (6 bases). The length of the CDR3 is 15 residues. Trimming stripped 6 bases from V and 6 bases from J, with 18 bases between. The germline gives CDR1 MNHNY, CDR2 SVGAGI (reference sequence). CDR3 coding DNA: TGTGCCAGCAGATCCCGGGACACATCAAGCAATGAGCAGTTCTTC. Its translation: CASRSRDTSSNEQFF.

The gene calls are TRBV30 and TRBJ2-7; TRBD2 matches at 7 bases. CDR1 is GTSNPN, CDR2 SVGIG, per germline (reference sequence). The junction had 7 bases not matched to a gene; V was cut back by 5 bases and J by 9 bases. The CDR3 spans 11 residues. This CDR3 reads CAWSGGGGQYF. CDR3 nucleotides: TGTGCCTGGTCTGGAGGCGGGGGGCAGTACTTC.

This clone was observed a handful of times. The chain employs TRBV5-4 and TRBJ2-7; tentative D call: TRBD1 (6 bases). V was shortened by 0 bases and J by 6 bases, with 13 bases between the two germline ends. Germline V gene lookup returns CDR1 SGHNT and CDR2 YYREEE (reference sequence). This CDR3 spans 14 amino acids. The CDR3 sequence: CASSLVQMGAEQYF. In DNA form, the CDR3 reads TGTGCCAGCAGCTTGGTACAAATGGGGGCCGAGCAGTACTTC.

V and J are TRBV4-2 and TRBJ1-5, with D possibly TRBD1 on 5 matching bases. Germline values: CDR1 LGHNA, CDR2 YNFKEQ. Trimming took off 0 bases at V and 3 bases at J, with 12 bases between the two ends. CDR3 length equals 16 residues. DNA of the CDR3: TGTGCCAGCAGCCAAGATCTGGGGCGAGTCAATCAGCCCCAGCATTTT. Translation: CASSQDLGRVNQPQHF.

The CDR3 reads CASSHPHRYEQYF. In nucleotides, the CDR3 is TGCGCCAGCAGTCACCCACACAGATACGAGCAGTACTTC. The genes are TRBV23-1 and TRBJ2-7; D ambiguous. Being an ORF, TRBV23-1 has a function that is uncertain. Trimming cost V 3 bases and J 4 bases, with 10 bases left between them. The CDR3 contains 13 residues.

This chain links TRBV7-9 with TRBJ1-2; D gene ambiguous. The CDR3 sequence is 12 residues long. Germline V gene sequence: CDR1 SEHNR, CDR2 FQNEAQ (reference sequence). The V end lost 1 base, the J end lost 5 bases, and 5 bases lay between the germline ends. The CDR3 protein is CASSLEPYGYTF. The CDR3 bases are TGTGCCAGCAGCTTAGAGCCATATGGCTACACCTTC.

The V call is TRBV27, the J call TRBJ2-7; possibly TRBD1 for D (6 bases). The CDR3 runs to 13 residues. Per the germline V gene, CDR1 is MNHEY and CDR2 is SMNVEV (reference sequence). V gave up 2 bases and J gave up 6 bases, with 11 bases separating them. In DNA form, the CDR3 reads TGTGCCAGCAGTTTAGGGGACATAGGCGAGCAGTACTTC. The encoded protein is CASSLGDIGEQYF.

This clone ranks as medium-sized (0.01 to 0.1%). The chain couples TRBV4-3 to TRBJ2-1, with TRBD1 matching 10 bases. The ends lost 0 bases at V and 2 bases at J; junction bases unmatched: 1. This CDR3 has 16 residues. Germline-derived CDR1 and CDR2 are LGHNA and YSLEER. CDR3: CASSQDGQGAYNEQFF. The DNA for the CDR3 is TGCGCCAGCAGCCAAGATGGACAGGGGGCCTACAATGAGCAGTTCTTC.

The chain has TRBV5-5 and TRBJ1-5; unclear D gene. From germline, CDR1 is SGHKS and CDR2 YYEKEE (reference sequence). The CDR3 spans 13 residues. V was trimmed by 3 bases and J by 3 bases, leaving 7 bases between them. The CDR3 region has the DNA TGTGCCAGCAGCTCCAGTACCAATCAGCCCCAGCATTTT. Translated: CASSSSTNQPQHF.

The gene calls are TRBV6-6 and TRBJ1-2, with D possibly TRBD1 on 6 matching bases. This CDR3 is built from 16 residues. In germline, CDR1 is MNHNY, CDR2 SVGAGI (reference sequence). V lost 6 bases to trimming and J lost 2 bases, with 19 bases between them. The CDR3 sequence: CASSPSGDRRNYGYTF. CDR3 in DNA: TGTGCCAGCAGCCCGAGCGGAGACAGGCGGAACTATGGCTACACCTTC.